This TCR beta chain is from a study of T-cell memory formation after mild COVID-19 (dated by TCRdb to the early 2020s). Looking at the study overall: Most TCR sequence clusters were specific to one of the two donors. In a couple of donors, T-cell clones that expanded and contracted after mild COVID-19 were followed by sequencing TCRalpha and TCRbeta repertoires longitudinally. The cohort comprised two young, previously healthy adult volunteers, one female and one male. What the research found in general, with its limitations: The detection of some responding clones in pre-infection memory suggests that pre-existing cross-reactive memory T cells joined the SARS-CoV-2 response. Balanced CD4/CD8 phenotypes were observed for clones contracting from day 15 to 85, whereas a bias towards CD4+ was observed for a second wave of clones expanding from day 15 to 37. Only a couple of mild cases were covered in the study, and larger cohorts including severe cases with pre-infection samples were considered necessary. Contracting CD4+ clones appeared mostly in the CM and EM memory subsets, whereas CD8+ clones were enriched in EMRA. SARS-CoV-2 specificity of the second-wave clones peaking on day 37 was not confirmed.

Of note for this clonotype: No cognate antigen has been identified for it. The input lacks base qualities; no much larger clone sits a single base away.

The junction carries 8 bases between V and J, which are trimmed by 6 bases and 0 bases respectively. The CDR3 spans 13 residues, from the cysteine through the phenylalanine. Only the CDR3 DNA stays, 39 bases, in frame from base 1. Reads for this sample came from an Illumina NovaSeq 6000. cDNA libraries for TCRalpha and TCRbeta were prepared by 5'RACE using constant-segment primers, with sample barcodes and unique molecular identifiers added. RNA was extracted from every sample with Trizol reagent. Library amplification was performed in two PCR steps, and a second sample barcode and Illumina TruSeq adapters were introduced in the second step. Sequencing of the libraries was done on an Illumina NovaSeq, producing 2 x 150 bp paired-end reads. The paper's processing steps were these. With migec v1.2.7, reads were demultiplexed and then collapsed into UMI-guided consensus sequences. Using mixcr v2.1.11, UMI consensuses were aligned to TRA and TRB V and J templates and then assembled into clonotypes. Expanded or contracted clonotypes were those called significant by both edgeR and NoisET, with noise models trained on biological replicates. For edgeR calls, the thresholds were a false discovery rate-adjusted p below 0.01 and a log2 fold-change of 1. As an exploratory analysis of dynamics, max-normalized trajectories of the 1000 most abundant clonotypes were examined by PCA with hierarchical clustering. Separately sequenced CD4+ and CD8+ repertoires were used to assign the CD4 or CD8 phenotype of responding clones. TCRdb took the public reads, trimmed them with fastp at Q25, ran MiXCR for clone calling and kept in-frame beta chains. Every entry covers one CDR3 protein and lists the most common genes and DNA from its rows. TCRdb, not the original authors, processed these V and J calls. The sample table holds around 300,000 distinct CDR3 sequences, of which 13% to 15% were seen once. The ten biggest clones cover about 21% of the sample.

Ficoll-Paque density gradient centrifugation was used to isolate PBMCs. The chain joins TRBV12-3 or TRBV12-4 to TRBJ1-1, with TRBD1 as a weak D call on 5 bases. This receptor was obtained from a man aged 18-30 years who had mild COVID-19 (a few samples of this study predate the infection). The sample titles of this study are shuffled in the database, so cell type and time point are left out; the donor was told from shared clones. Sequencing was performed on PBMCs or a T cell subset sorted from them (not recorded which). The nucleotide sequence is given as TGTGCCAGCAGAGGGGCCTTGAACACTGAAGCTTTCTTT. The encoded protein is CASRGALNTEAFF.